This T cell receptor beta chain emerged from a study of blood T cell repertoires in COVID-19. Study in general: Sources were T cells, B-cell-depleted T cells, or PBMCs; the material itself was cDNA or gDNA.

Everyone who took part was roughly 18 to 100 years old, and they came from about 23 US areas. Germline V gene lookup returns CDR1 MNHEY and CDR2 SVGAGI. The CDR3 runs to 14 residues. The V gene lost 4 bases and the J gene lost 3 bases, with 11 bases spanning the gap. This clone showed up just a few times. Methods used by the authors: Amplifying reference gene primers gave estimates of nucleated cell counts. The method was immunoSEQ multiplex PCR; TCRdb's version includes in-frame clones alone and lacks a portion of them. V, J and clone size reflect that table, while D and trimming were determined from the DNA. In the table there are about 270,000 clones, 85% to 90% of which are singletons.

The source material was PBMCs or T cells enriched from blood (not recorded which). The chain couples TRBV6-5 to TRBJ2-3; possible D gene TRBD2, 7 bases. The clonotype comes from a woman aged 25 to 39 with acute COVID-19. The CDR3 DNA is TGTGCCAGCAGTTTACAGGGAGGGACAGATACGCAGTATTTT. It is translated as CASSLQGGTDTQYF.